This paragraph covers one TCR beta chain sequence. This record belongs to a study of human T cells and chemical hapten exposure. For the library, individual cDNA molecules each received unique molecular identifiers. Per the original data handling: There were a median of approximately 88,000 TCRs per sample, with a range from 23,224 to 690,600. TCRdb itself ran the RACE reads through MiXCR, one entry per CDR3 protein. TCRdb's processing, not the authors', yielded these V and J calls. This repertoire shows some 99,000 distinct CDR3 sequences, roughly a tenth found once; its top ten account for 3.1%. The time point was: patch test 2, 6 weeks after DPC sensitization. Treatment in this sample: therapeutic diphenylcyclopropenone sensitization with weekly scalp DPC. Trimming took 0 bases from V and 1 from J, leaving 12 bases between them. The germline V gene encodes CDR1 SGHRS and CDR2 YFSETQ. The CDR3 runs 16 residues.

The chain employs TRBV5-1 and TRBJ2-3, with D possibly TRBD2 on 6 matching bases. This material consisted of whole blood, taken in connection with sensitization to the hapten diphenylcyclopropenone (DPC). The TCR originated in a woman between 40 and 50 years old with alopecia areata. Some clones in this sample may be carry-over from other donors' samples. The DNA of the CDR3 is TGCGCCAGCAGCTTGGTCCCGGGCGGGGGCACAGATACGCAGTATTTT. This sequence encodes CASSLVPGGGTDTQYF.